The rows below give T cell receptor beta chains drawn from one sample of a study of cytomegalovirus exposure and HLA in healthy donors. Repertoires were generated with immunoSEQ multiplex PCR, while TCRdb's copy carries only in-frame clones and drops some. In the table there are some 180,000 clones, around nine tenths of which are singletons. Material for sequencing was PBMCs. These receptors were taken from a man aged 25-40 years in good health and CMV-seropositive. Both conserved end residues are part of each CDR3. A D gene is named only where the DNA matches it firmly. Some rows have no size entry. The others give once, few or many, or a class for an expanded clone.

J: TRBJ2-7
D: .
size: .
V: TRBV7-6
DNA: TGTGCCAGCAGCTCCGTGGACTACGAGCAGTACTTC
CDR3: CASSSVDYEQYF

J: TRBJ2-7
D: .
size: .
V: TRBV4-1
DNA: TGCGCCAGCAGCCAACACCCACCGGGACGGGTCTCCTACGAGCAGTACTTC
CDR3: CASSQHPPGRVSYEQYF

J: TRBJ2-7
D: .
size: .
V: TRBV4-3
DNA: TGCGCCAGCAGCCAAGATCTTGCGTACGAGCAGTACTTC
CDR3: CASSQDLAYEQYF

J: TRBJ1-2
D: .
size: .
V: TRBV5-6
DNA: TGTGCCAGCAGCTTCCCCCCGGGAGACAACTATGGCTACACCTTC
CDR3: CASSFPPGDNYGYTF

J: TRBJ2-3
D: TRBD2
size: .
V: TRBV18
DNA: TGTGCCAGCTCACCACCGCGGGGGACAGATACGCAGTATTTT
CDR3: CASSPPRGTDTQYF

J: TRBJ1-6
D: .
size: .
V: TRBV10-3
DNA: TGTGCCATCAGTGTTGGTGCAAATAATTCACCCCTCCACTTT
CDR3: CAISVGANNSPLHF

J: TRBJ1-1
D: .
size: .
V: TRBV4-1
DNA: TGCGCCAGCAGCCAAGTAGAACAGGGCGCTGAAGCTTTCTTT
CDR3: CASSQVEQGAEAFF

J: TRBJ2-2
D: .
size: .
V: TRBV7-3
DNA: TGTGCCAGCAGCTTAGGAGGGCAGGGCGGGGAGCTGTTTTTT
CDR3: CASSLGGQGGELFF

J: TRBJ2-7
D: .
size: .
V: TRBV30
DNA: TGTGCTTTGGAGGGGGGAGCAAACTCCTACGAGCAGTACTTC
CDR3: CALEGGANSYEQYF

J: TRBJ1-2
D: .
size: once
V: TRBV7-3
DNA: TGTGCCAGCAGCTTATCCCCGACGGGCAGGGATGGCTACACCTTC
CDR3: CASSLSPTGRDGYTF

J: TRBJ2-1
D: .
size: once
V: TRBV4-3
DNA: TGCGCCAGCAGCCACCCCGTCGGGGGCAGCTCCTACAATGAGCAGTTCTTC
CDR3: CASSHPVGGSSYNEQFF

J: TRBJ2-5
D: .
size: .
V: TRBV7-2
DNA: TGTGCCAGCAGCTGGAGCCGACAAGAGACCCAGTACTTC
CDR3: CASSWSRQETQYF

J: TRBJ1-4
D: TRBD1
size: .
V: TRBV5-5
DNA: TGTGCCAGCAGCTTGGCGGGACAGGGTCGGGAAAAACTGTTTTTT
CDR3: CASSLAGQGREKLFF

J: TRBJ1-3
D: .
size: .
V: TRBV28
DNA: TGTGCCAGCAGTAAACCGGGAAACACCATATATTTT
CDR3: CASSKPGNTIYF

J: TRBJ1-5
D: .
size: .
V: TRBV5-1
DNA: TGCGCCAGCAGCTTATCACCCGGACGGGGGCAGCCCCAGCATTTT
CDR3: CASSLSPGRGQPQHF

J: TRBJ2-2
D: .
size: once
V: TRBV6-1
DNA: TGTGCCAGCAGTGAAGCCCTCCAGCCCCTAGCGCGGACAACCGGGGAGCTGTTTTTT
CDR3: CASSEALQPLARTTGELFF

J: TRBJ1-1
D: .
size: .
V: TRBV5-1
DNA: TGCGCCAGCAGCTTGGAATCGGGGTTTGAAGCTTTCTTT
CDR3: CASSLESGFEAFF

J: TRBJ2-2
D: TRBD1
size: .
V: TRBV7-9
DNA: TGTGCCAGCAGCTCAGCAGGGGGCGCGGGGCAAGTCGGGGAGCTGTTTTTT
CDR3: CASSSAGGAGQVGELFF

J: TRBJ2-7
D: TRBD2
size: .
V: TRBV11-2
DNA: TGTGCCAGCAGCTGGTCGCTAGCGGGGGGCTACGAGCAGTACTTC
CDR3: CASSWSLAGGYEQYF

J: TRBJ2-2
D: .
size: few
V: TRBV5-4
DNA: TGTGCCAGCAGCCCCGTGGGACACAACACCGGGGAGCTGTTTTTT
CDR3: CASSPVGHNTGELFF

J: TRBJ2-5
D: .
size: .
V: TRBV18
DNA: TGTGCCAGCTCATATGGGCTCCTAGAGACCCAGTACTTC
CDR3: CASSYGLLETQYF

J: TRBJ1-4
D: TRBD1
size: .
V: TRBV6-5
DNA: TGTGCCAGCAGTTACGGACAGGGCGATGAAAAACTGTTTTTT
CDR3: CASSYGQGDEKLFF

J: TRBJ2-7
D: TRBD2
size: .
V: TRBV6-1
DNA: TGTGCCAGCAGTGAACTAGCGGGAGTCTTCTCCTACGAGCAGTACTTC
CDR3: CASSELAGVFSYEQYF

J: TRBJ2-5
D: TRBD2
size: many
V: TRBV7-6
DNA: TGTGCCAGCAGCCCTCTAGCGGGGGAACGCCGGTTGTACCAAGAGACCCAGTACTTC
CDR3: CASSPLAGERRLYQETQYF

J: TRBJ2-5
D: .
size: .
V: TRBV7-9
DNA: TGTGCCAGCAGCCAGAGGGGAGAGACCCAGTACTTC
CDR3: CASSQRGETQYF

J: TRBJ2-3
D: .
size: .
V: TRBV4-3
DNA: TGCGCCAGCAGCCAAGAGTTAGCCGGCACAGATACGCAGTATTTT
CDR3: CASSQELAGTDTQYF

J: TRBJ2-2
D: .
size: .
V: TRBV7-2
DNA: TGTGCCAGCAGCTCAGGCGGGGCGAACACCGGGGAGCTGTTTTTT
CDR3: CASSSGGANTGELFF

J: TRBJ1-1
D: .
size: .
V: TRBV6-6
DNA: TGTGCCAGCAGTCCCTTTCCTGAAGCTTTCTTT
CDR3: CASSPFPEAFF

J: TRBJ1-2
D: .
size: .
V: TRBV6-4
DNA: TGTGCCAGCAGACCTGACAGTAACTATGGCTACACCTTC
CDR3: CASRPDSNYGYTF

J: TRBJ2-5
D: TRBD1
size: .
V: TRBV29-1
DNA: TGCAGCGTGACGACAGGGGAGGAGGGAGAGACCCAGTACTTC
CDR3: CSVTTGEEGETQYF

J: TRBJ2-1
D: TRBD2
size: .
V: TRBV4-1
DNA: TGCGCCAGCAGCCACAGGACAGGGGTCGTGCTAGCGGGGGGGAGCTCCTACAATGAGCAGTTCTTC
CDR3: CASSHRTGVVLAGGSSYNEQFF

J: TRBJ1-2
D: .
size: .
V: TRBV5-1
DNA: TGCGCCAGCTCGCGCCCGGGGCATGGCTACACCTTC
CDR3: CASSRPGHGYTF

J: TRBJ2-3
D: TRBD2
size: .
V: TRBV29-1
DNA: TGCAGCGTTGAAGATGGGGGTGTCGGTAGCGGGAGGCGGCGAGGGAGCACAGATACGCAGTATTTT
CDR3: CSVEDGGVGSGRRRGSTDTQYF

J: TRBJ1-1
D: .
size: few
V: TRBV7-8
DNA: TGTGCCAGCAGCTTAGGGGCCCGGACGAACACTGAAGCTTTCTTT
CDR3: CASSLGARTNTEAFF

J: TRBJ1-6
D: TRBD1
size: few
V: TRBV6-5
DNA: TGTGCCAGCAGTTACACAGGGGATCGGTCACCCCTCCACTTT
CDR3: CASSYTGDRSPLHF

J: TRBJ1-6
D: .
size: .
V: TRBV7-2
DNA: TGTGCCAGCAGCTCGACAGAGACTTCACCCCTCCACTTT
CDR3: CASSSTETSPLHF

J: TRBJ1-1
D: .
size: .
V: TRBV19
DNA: TGTGCCAGTAGTATATGGGTGAACACTGAAGCTTTCTTT
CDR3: CASSIWVNTEAFF

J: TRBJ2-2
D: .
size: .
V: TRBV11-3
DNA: TGTGCCAGCAGTACCGGGACGATCACCGGGGAGCTGTTTTTT
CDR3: CASSTGTITGELFF

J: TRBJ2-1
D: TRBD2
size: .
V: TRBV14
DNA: TGTGCCAGCAGCCAAGTTATGGGACTAGCGGTGGCGGAGCAGTTCTTC
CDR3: CASSQVMGLAVAEQFF

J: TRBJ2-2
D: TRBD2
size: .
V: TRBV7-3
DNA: TGTGCCAGCAGCTTAATGGTTCTGGGACTAGCGGGATCCTACAACACCGGGGAGCTGTTTTTT
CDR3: CASSLMVLGLAGSYNTGELFF

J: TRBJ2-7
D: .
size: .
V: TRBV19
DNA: TGTGCCAGTAGTAGCCGGACAGCCTCTCTTTTAGAGCAGTACTTC
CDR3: CASSSRTASLLEQYF

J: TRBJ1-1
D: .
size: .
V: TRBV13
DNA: TGTGCCAGCAGCCCACAGGGAGAAGGCACTGAAGCTTTCTTT
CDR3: CASSPQGEGTEAFF

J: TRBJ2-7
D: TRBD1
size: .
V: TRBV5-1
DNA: TGCGCCAGCAGCCTATCGGACAGGGGGAGCAACGAGCAGTACTTC
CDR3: CASSLSDRGSNEQYF

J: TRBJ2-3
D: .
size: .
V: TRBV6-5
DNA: TGTGCCAGCAGTTACTCGTACACCTCTGGGGGCGATACGCAGTATTTT
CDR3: CASSYSYTSGGDTQYF

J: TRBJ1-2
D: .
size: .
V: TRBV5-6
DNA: TGTGCCAGCAGCTTGCCGGGGGCGTATGGCTACACCTTC
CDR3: CASSLPGAYGYTF

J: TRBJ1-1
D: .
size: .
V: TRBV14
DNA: TGTGCCAGCAGCCTAATACAGCCTACGGAAGCTTTCTTT
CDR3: CASSLIQPTEAFF

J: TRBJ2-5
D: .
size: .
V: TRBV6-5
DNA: TGTGCCAGCAGTTATGGTACAGCAGGGACCCAGTACTTC
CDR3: CASSYGTAGTQYF

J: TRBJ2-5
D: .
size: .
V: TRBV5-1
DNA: TGCGCCAGCAGCTTCGGACAGACCGGAGAGACCCAGTACTTC
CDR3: CASSFGQTGETQYF

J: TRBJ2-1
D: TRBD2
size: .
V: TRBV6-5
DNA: TGTGCCAGCAGTTCCCCTCGACTAGCGGGGGGGCTCGAGCAGTTCTTC
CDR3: CASSSPRLAGGLEQFF

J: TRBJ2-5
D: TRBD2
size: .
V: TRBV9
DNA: TGTGCCAGCAGCGCTGGGACTAGCGCAGAGACCCAGTACTTC
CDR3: CASSAGTSAETQYF

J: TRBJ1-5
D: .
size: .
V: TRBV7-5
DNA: TGTGCCAGAACCCTCGGTAACAATCAGCCCCAGCATTTT
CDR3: CARTLGNNQPQHF

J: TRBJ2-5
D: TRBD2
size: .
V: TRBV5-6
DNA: TGTGCCAGCAGCTTGGGAGCGGGGGGAGAGACCCAGTACTTC
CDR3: CASSLGAGGETQYF

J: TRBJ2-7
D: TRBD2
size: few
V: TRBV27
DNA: TGTGCCAGCAGTTTAACTAGCGGGAGCTCCTACGAGCAGTACTTC
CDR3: CASSLTSGSSYEQYF

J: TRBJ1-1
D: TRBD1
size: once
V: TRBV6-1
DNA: TGTGCCAGCAGTGAAGGGGACAGGGTGAACACTGAAGCTTTCTTT
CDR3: CASSEGDRVNTEAFF

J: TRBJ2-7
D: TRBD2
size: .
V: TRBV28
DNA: TGTGCCAGCACCGCCCGAGCGGGGATCTACGAGCAGTACTTC
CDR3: CASTARAGIYEQYF